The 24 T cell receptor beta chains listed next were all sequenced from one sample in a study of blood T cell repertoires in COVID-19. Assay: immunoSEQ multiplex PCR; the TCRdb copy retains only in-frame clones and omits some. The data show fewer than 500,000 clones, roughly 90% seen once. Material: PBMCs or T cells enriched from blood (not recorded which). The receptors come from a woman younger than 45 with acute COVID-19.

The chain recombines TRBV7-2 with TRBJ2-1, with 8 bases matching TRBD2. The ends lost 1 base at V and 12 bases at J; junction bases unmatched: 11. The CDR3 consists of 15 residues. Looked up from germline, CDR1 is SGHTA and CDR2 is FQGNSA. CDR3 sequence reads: CASSLVLAGKEGQFF. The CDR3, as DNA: TGTGCCAGCAGCTTAGTCTTAGCGGGGAAGGAGGGGCAGTTCTTC.

CDR3 region: CAIGGGTANTGELFF. The CDR3 DNA reads as TGTGCCATTGGGGGTGGGACAGCGAACACCGGGGAGCTGTTTTTT. The chain joins TRBV10-3 to TRBJ2-2; 7 bases align to TRBD1. The germline V gene has CDR1 ENHRY and CDR2 SYGVKD. Trimming at V came to 9 bases and at J to 0 bases, leaving 7 bases not matched to a gene. The CDR3 spans 15 residues.

CDR3: CASSLWPRGYTF. CDR3 DNA: TGTGCCAGCAGCTTGTGGCCGCGGGGCTACACCTTC. This chain links TRBV5-6 with TRBJ1-2; no reliable D call. Looked up from germline, CDR1 is SGHDT and CDR2 is YYEEEE. The CDR3 runs 12 residues. V was shortened by 1 base and J by 8 bases, with 9 bases between the two germline ends.

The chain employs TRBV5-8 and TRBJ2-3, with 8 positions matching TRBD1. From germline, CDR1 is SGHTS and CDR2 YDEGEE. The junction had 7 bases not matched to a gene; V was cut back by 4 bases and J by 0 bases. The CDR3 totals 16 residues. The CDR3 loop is CASSLPDRASTDTQYF. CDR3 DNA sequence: TGTGCCAGCAGCCTCCCGGACAGGGCAAGCACAGATACGCAGTATTTT. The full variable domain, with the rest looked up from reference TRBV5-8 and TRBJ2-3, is EAGVTQSPTHLIKTRGQQATLRCSPISGHTSVYWYQQALGLGLQFLLWYDEGEERNRGNFPPRFSGRQFPNYSSELNVNALELEDSALYLCASSLPDRASTDTQYFGPGTRLTVL.

The CDR3 protein is CASSFGLDNEQFF. In nucleotides, the CDR3 is TGCGCCAGCAGCTTTGGCCTAGACAATGAGCAGTTCTTC. The rearrangement links TRBV5-1 to TRBJ2-1, with D hard to call. The CDR3 length is 13 residues. CDR1 SGHRS and CDR2 YFSETQ come from the germline V gene. Between the trimmed V and J ends, which lost 2 bases and 5 bases, there was a span of 8 bases.

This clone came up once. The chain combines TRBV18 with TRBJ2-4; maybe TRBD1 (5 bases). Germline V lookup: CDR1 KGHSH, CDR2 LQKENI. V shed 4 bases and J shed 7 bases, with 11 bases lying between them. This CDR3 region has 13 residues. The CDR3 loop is CASSQGVENIQYF. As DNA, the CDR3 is TGTGCCAGCTCACAAGGGGTGGAGAACATTCAGTACTTC.

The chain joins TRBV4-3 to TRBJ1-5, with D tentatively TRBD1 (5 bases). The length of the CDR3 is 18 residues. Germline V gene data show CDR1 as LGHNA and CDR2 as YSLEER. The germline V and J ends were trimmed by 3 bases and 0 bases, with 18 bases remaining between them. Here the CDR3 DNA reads TGCGCCAGCAGCCACGGGCGCGACAGCTCATATAGCAATCAGCCCCAGCATTTT. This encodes CASSHGRDSSYSNQPQHF.

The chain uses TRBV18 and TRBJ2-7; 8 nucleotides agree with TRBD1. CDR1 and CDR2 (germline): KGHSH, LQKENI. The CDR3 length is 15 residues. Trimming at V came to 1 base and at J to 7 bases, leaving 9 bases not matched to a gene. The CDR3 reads CASSPLTGGLGEQYF. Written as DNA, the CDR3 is TGTGCCAGCTCACCACTAACAGGGGGATTAGGGGAGCAGTACTTC.

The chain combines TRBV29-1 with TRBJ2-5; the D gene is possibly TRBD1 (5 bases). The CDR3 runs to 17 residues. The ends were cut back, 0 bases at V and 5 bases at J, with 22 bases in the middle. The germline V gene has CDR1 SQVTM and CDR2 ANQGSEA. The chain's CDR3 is CSVEDQWGDSSVETQYF. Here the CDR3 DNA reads TGCAGCGTTGAAGATCAGTGGGGCGACAGTTCGGTTGAGACCCAGTACTTC. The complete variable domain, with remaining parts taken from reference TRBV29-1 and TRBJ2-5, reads SAVISQKPSRDICQRGTSLTIQCQVDSQVTMMFWYRQQPGQSLTLIATANQGSEATYESGFVIDKFPISRPNLTFSTLTVSNMSPEDSSIYLCSVEDQWGDSSVETQYFGPGTRLLVL.

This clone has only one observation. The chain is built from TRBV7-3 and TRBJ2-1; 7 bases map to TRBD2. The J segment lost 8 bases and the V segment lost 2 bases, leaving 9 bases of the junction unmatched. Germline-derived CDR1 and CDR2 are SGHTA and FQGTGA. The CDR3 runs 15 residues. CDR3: CASSLFPGEGDEQFF. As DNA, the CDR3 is TGTGCCAGCAGCTTATTCCCTGGGGAGGGCGATGAGCAGTTCTTC.

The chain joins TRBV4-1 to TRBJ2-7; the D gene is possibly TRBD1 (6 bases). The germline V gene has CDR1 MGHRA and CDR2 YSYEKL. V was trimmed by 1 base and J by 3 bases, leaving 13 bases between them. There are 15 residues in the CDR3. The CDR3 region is CASSQGITGFYEQYF. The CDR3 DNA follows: TGCGCCAGCAGCCAAGGGATTACAGGGTTCTACGAGCAGTACTTC.

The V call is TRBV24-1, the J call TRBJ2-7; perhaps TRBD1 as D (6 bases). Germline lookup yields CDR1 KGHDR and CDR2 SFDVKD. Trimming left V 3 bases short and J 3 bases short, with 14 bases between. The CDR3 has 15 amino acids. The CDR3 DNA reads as TGTGCCACCAGTGATGCTGCGGACAGTTACTACGAGCAGTACTTC. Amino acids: CATSDAADSYYEQYF.

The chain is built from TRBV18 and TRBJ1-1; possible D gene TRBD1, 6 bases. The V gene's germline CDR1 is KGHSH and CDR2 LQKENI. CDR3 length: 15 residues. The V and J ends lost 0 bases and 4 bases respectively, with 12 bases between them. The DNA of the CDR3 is TGTGCCAGCTCACCACCAAGTCAGGGGAGCACTGAAGCTTTCTTT. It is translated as CASSPPSQGSTEAFF.

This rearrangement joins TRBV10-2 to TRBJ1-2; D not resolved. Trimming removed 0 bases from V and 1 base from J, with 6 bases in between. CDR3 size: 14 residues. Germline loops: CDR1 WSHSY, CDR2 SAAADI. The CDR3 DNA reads TGCGCCAGCAGTGAGTCGCGGGTTAACTATGGCTACACCTTC. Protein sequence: CASSESRVNYGYTF.

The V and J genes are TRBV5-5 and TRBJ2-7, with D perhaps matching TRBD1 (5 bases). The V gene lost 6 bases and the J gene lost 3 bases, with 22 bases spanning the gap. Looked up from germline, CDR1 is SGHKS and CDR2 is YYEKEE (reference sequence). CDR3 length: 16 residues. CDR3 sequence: CASTINRQSAVYEQYF. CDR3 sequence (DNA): TGTGCCAGCACCATCAACCGACAGTCAGCAGTCTACGAGCAGTACTTC.

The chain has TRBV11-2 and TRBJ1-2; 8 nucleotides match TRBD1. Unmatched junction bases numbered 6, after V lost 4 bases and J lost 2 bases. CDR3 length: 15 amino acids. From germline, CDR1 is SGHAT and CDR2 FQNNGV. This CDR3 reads CASSYAGGSNYGYTF. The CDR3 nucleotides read TGTGCCAGCAGCTATGCAGGGGGCTCGAACTATGGCTACACCTTC.

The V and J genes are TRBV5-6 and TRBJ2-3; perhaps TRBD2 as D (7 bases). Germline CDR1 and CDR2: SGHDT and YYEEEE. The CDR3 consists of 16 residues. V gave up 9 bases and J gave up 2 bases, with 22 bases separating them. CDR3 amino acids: CATLLGGLSDTDTQYF. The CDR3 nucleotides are TGTGCCACCTTATTGGGGGGGCTGTCGGACACAGATACGCAGTATTTT.

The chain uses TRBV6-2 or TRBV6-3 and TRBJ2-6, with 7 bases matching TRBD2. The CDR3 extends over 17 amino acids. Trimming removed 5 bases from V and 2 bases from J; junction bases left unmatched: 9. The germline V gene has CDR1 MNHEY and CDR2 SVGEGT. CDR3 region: CASSAPHGGAGANVLTF. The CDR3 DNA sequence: TGTGCCAGCAGTGCCCCTCATGGGGGGGCTGGGGCCAACGTCCTGACTTTC.

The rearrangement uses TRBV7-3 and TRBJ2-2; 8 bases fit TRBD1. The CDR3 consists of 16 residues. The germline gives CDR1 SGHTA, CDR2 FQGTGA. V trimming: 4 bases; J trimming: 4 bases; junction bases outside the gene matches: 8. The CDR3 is CASSSPTGGGTGELFF. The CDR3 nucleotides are TGTGCCAGCAGCTCCCCCACAGGGGGAGGCACCGGGGAGCTGTTTTTT.

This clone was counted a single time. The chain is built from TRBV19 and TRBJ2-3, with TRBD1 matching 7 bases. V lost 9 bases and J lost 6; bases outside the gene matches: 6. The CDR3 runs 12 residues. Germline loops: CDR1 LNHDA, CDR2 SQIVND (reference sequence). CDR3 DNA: TGTGCCAGCAGCAAGGACAGGGATACGCAGTATTTT. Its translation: CASSKDRDTQYF.

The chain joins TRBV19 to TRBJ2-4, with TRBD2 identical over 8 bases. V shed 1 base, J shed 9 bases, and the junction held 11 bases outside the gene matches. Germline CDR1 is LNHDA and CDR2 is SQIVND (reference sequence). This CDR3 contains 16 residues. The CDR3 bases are TGTGCCAGTAGTATAGGCGGCGGGGGGACCCAAGGCATTCAGTACTTC. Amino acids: CASSIGGGGTQGIQYF.

In DNA, the CDR3 is TGTGCCAGCAGCTCTCAGGGGCAGGCCTTGAACACTGAAGCTTTCTTT. Encoded protein: CASSSQGQALNTEAFF. This sequence joins TRBV11-1 and TRBJ1-1; the D gene is possibly TRBD1 (6 bases). Germline V lookup: CDR1 SGHAT, CDR2 FQDESV (reference sequence). The CDR3 sequence is 16 residues long. V lost 4 bases, J lost 0 bases, and 15 bases lay in between.

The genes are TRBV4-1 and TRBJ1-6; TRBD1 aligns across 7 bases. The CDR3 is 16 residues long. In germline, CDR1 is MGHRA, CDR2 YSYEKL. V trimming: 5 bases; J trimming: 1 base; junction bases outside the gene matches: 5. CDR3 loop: CASSTRDSSYNSPLHF. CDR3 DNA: TGCGCCAGCAGCACTCGGGACAGTTCCTATAATTCACCCCTCCACTTT.

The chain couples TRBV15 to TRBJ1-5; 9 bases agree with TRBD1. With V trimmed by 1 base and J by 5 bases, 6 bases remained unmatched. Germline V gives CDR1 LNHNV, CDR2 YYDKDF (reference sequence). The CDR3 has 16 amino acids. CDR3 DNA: TGTGCCACCAGCAGAGGGGGGGACAGGGTAGATCAGCCCCAGCATTTT. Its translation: CATSRGGDRVDQPQHF.